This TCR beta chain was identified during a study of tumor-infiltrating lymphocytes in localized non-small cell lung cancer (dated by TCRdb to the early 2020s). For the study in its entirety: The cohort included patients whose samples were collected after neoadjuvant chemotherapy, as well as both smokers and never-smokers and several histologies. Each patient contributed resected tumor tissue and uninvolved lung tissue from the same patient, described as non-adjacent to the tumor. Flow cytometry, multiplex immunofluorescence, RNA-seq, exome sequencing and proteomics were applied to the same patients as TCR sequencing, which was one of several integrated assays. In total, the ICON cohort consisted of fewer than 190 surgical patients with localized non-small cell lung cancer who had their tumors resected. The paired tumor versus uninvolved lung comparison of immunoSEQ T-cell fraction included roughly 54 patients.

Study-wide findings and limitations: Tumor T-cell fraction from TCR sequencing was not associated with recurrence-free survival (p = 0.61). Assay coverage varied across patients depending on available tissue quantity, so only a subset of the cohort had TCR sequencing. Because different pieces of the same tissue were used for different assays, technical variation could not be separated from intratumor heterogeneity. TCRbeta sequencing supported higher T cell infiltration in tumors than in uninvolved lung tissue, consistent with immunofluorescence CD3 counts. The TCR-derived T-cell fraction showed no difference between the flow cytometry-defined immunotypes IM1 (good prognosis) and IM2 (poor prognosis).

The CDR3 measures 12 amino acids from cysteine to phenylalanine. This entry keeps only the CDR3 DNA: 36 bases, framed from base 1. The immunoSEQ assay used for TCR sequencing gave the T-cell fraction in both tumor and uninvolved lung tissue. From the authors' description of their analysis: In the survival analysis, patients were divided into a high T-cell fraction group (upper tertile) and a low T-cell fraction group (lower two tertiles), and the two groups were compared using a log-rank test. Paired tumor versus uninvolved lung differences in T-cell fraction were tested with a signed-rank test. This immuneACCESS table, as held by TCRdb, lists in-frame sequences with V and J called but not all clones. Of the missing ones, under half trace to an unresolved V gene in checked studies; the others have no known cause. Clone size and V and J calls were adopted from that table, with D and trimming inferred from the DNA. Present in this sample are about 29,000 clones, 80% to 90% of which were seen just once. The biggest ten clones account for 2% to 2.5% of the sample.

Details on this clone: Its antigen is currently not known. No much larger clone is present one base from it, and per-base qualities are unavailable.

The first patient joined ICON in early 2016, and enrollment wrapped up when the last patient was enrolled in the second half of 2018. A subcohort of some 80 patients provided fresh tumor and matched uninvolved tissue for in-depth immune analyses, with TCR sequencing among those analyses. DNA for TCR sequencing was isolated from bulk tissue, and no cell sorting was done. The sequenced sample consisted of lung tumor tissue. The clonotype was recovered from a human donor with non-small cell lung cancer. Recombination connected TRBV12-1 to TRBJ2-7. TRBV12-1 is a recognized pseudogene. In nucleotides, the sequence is TGTGCCAGCAGCTTGGAAGCCTACGAGCAGTACTTC. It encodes CASSLEAYEQYF.